This is a list of T cell receptor beta chains from one sample in a study of blood T cell repertoires in COVID-19. This table comes from immunoSEQ multiplex PCR, and its TCRdb copy is limited to in-frame clones, with some not included. The profile shows roughly 250,000 clones, 70% to 85% of them singletons. Sequencing was carried out using peripheral blood. All receptors come from an elderly woman with active or convalescent COVID-19. CDR3s include the opening cysteine and the closing phenylalanine or tryptophan. D genes are given only for firm matches. The size entry is marked missing in some rows and otherwise reads once, few, many or a size class.

j_call clone_size v_call d_call cdr3_aa
TRBJ2-5 . TRBV19 . CASHKGDRLGETQYF
TRBJ1-5 few TRBV28 TRBD1 CASSLPLLRDRNQPQHF
TRBJ2-1 . TRBV28 . CASSTQGTQRYNEQFF
TRBJ2-2 . TRBV4-1 . CASSQGRGGELFF
TRBJ1-5 once TRBV19 . CASTPRDIFDQPQHF
TRBJ2-5 . TRBV19 TRBD1 CASTATTGKQETQYF
TRBJ2-1 . TRBV18 TRBD2 CASSRMSGIAGVDNEQFF
TRBJ1-3 . TRBV7-2 . CASSLQGSGNTIYF
TRBJ1-1 once TRBV28 . CASLVSRQSQAFF
TRBJ2-7 . TRBV14 . CASSPSSYEQYF
TRBJ1-2 . TRBV4-1 . CASSQGGGASSYGYTF
TRBJ2-3 . TRBV27 TRBD2 CASSSSAGVRTDTQYF
TRBJ1-5 . TRBV19 . CASSIVGGDQPQHF
TRBJ1-4 . TRBV2 . CASSAADEKLFF
TRBJ1-1 . TRBV6-6 . CASNFPEAFF
TRBJ2-1 . TRBV5-4 TRBD2 CASSSTLTSGSYNEQFF
TRBJ1-2 . TRBV7-9 TRBD1 CASSFLTQGGNYGYTF
TRBJ1-2 . TRBV5-6 . CASSIRQWDYGYTF
TRBJ1-6 . TRBV24-1 TRBD1 CATSDVTGTGGSPLHF
TRBJ2-2 . TRBV9 TRBD2 CASSEISGRGTGELFF
TRBJ2-1 few TRBV6-5 . CASNGGNSYNEQFF
TRBJ1-1 . TRBV2 TRBD1 CASSEGTGNTEAFF
TRBJ2-5 . TRBV30 . CAWSVGGGETQYF
TRBJ2-1 . TRBV6-5 . CASSYLQEYNEQFF
TRBJ2-1 . TRBV29-1 . CSVYLGYNEQFF
TRBJ1-5 once TRBV11-2 . CASSFRGDQPQHF
TRBJ1-4 . TRBV18 TRBD1 CASSPATGAANEKLFF
TRBJ1-1 . TRBV4-1 . CASSQGRGRPENTEAFF
TRBJ1-2 . TRBV19 TRBD1 CASSKPGQGNYGYTF
TRBJ1-5 . TRBV15 . CATSRVEGQPQHF
TRBJ1-2 . TRBV27 . CASSFLVQGGDGYTF
TRBJ2-3 . TRBV21-1 . CASSKMGVCVGGLSTDTQYF
TRBJ2-7 . TRBV6-5 . CASLQNYEQYF
TRBJ1-6 . TRBV21-1 . CASSKLTGRKCNSPLHF
TRBJ2-7 few TRBV5-1 TRBD2 CASSASWTSDYEQYF
TRBJ1-1 . TRBV5-4 . CASSLANGATEAFF
TRBJ1-4 . TRBV5-1 . CASSPRGATEKLFF
TRBJ2-2 . TRBV24-1 . CATSASARRGYTGELFF
TRBJ2-5 . TRBV29-1 . CSVEFGLAGDQETQYF
TRBJ2-1 . TRBV7-9 . CASSLGVGGPSNEQFF
TRBJ2-7 . TRBV6-6 TRBD1 CASSKDRGRYEQYF
TRBJ2-2 . TRBV30 . CAWSLLRGELFF
TRBJ1-2 . TRBV28 TRBD1 CASSFPGTGEVYGYTF